This T cell receptor beta chain was retrieved from a study of T cell repertoires in cytomegalovirus infection. About the research overall: Recently identified HLA-C-restricted CMV epitopes were used, and well-studied HLA-B-restricted CMV epitopes were used as well. Public signatures in TCR beta pointed to CMV infection and matching HLA type. Study-wide results and caveats: HLA-C-restricted TCR beta clonotypes specific for CMV led the ex vivo response.

Each CDR3 protein is one row after TCRdb ran MiXCR on the reads. The repertoire holds hundreds of thousands of distinct CDR3 sequences, with under 45% as singletons. This clonotype was picked up one time. Its cognate antigen is unknown. Germline assignment: CDR1 MNHEY and CDR2 SVGAGI. Unmatched junction bases numbered 6, after V lost 5 bases and J lost 2 bases. The CDR3 extends over 15 amino acids. The V gene is TRBV6-5, the J gene TRBJ1-2, with TRBD1 matching over 9 bases. Material: cultured PBMCs, obtained from culture after CMV antigen stimulation. This sequence originates from a human donor in good health (CMV status not recorded). Some clones in this sample may be carry-over from other donors' samples. CDR3 region: CASSPGQGQNYGYTF. The CDR3 nucleotides read TGTGCCAGCAGTCCCGGACAGGGGCAAAACTATGGCTACACCTTC.